The 10 T cell receptor beta chains below come from one sample, sequenced in a study of CD8 T cells in ankylosing spondylitis. TCRdb recomputed calls from the 5' RACE reads with MiXCR, one row per CDR3 protein. Of 150,000 to 200,000 distinct CDR3 sequences listed, around a sixth are singletons. The specimen was blood, either unsorted or a sorted T cell fraction (not recorded which). Receptor source: a male donor under 35 with ankylosing spondylitis or in good health (not recorded which).

This clonotype was counted ten times or more. This chain links TRBV20-1 with TRBJ2-4; D is unclear. Germline assignment: CDR1 DFQATT and CDR2 SNEGSKA (reference sequence). With 3 bases removed from V and 5 bases from J, the gap between germline ends came to 8 bases. This CDR3 comprises 12 residues. The CDR3 is CSASLIENIQYF. DNA of the CDR3: TGCAGTGCTAGCCTAATAGAAAACATTCAGTACTTC.

The genes are TRBV30 and TRBJ2-2; tentatively, D is TRBD2 (5 bases). Between the trimmed V and J ends, which lost 0 bases and 2 bases, there was a span of 10 bases. Per the germline V gene, CDR1 is GTSNPN and CDR2 is SVGIG (reference sequence). This CDR3 comprises 15 residues. CDR3 amino acids: CAWSVPSPNTGELFF. The CDR3 nucleotides are TGTGCCTGGAGTGTCCCTAGCCCCAACACCGGGGAGCTGTTTTTT. Based on the CDR3 plus reference TRBV30 and TRBJ2-2, the full variable domain is SQTIHQWPATLVQPVGSPLSLECTVEGTSNPNLYWYRQAAGRGLQLLFYSVGIGQISSEVPQNLSASRPQDRQFILSSKKLLLSDSGFYLCAWSVPSPNTGELFFGEGSRLTVL.

This clonotype was recorded a few times. The chain joins TRBV21-1 to TRBJ2-7; TRBD1, the table's D call, was not compared with the DNA. TRBV21-1 is deemed a pseudogene. The CDR3 covers 15 residues. The DNA of the CDR3 is TGTGCCAGCAGCAAAAGGACAGGGGGACTCGGGGAGCAGTACGTC. The encoded protein is CASSKRTGGLGEQYV.

This clonotype has ten or more counts. The CDR3 sequence is CASSSRTGGMTDTQYF. CDR3 bases: TGCGCCAGCAGCTCAAGGACAGGGGGCATGACAGATACGCAGTATTTT. The genes are TRBV4-3 and TRBJ2-3, with 11 positions matching TRBD1. Germline V gene lookup returns CDR1 LGHNA and CDR2 YSLEER. The length of the CDR3 is 16 residues. The junction had 7 bases not matched to a gene; V was cut back by 5 bases and J by 3 bases.

This clonotype was observed many times. The gene calls are TRBV21-1 and TRBJ2-7. TRBV21-1 is classified as a pseudogene. The CDR3 contains 16 residues. The DNA for the CDR3 is TGTGCCAGCAGCAAACCTGGTGGTTGCCGGTTCGGGGAGCAGTACGTC. Translating it yields CASSKPGGCRFGEQYV.

This clonotype was counted ten times or more. The rearrangement joins TRBV20-1 to TRBJ2-7, with 10 nucleotides matching TRBD1. CDR1 is DFQATT and CDR2 is SNEGSKA in the germline V gene (reference sequence). With 8 bases clipped from V and 4 bases from J, the junction kept 23 bases outside the gene matches. CDR3 length equals 18 residues. The CDR3 region is CSPLCEDRGLHLMYEQYV. The CDR3 nucleotides read TGCAGTCCCCTTTGCGAGGACAGGGGGTTGCATTTGATGTACGAGCAGTACGTC.

The V call is TRBV10-3, the J call TRBJ2-7; no clear D. This CDR3 region has 14 residues. The germline gives CDR1 ENHRY, CDR2 SYGVKD. Trimming left V 5 bases short and J 3 bases short, with 14 bases between. As DNA, the CDR3 is TGTGCCATCAGTTTAACACTGAATGTCTACGAGCAGTACTTC. As protein: CAISLTLNVYEQYF.

This clonotype was detected ten times or more. The chain employs TRBV7-9 and TRBJ2-5; D may correspond to TRBD1 or TRBD2 (5 bases each). Germline CDR1 reads SEHNR; CDR2 reads FQNEAQ (reference sequence). V was trimmed by 5 bases and J by 4 bases, leaving 11 bases between them. The CDR3 sequence is 13 residues long. Here the CDR3 reads CASSPDSGETQYF. DNA of the CDR3: TGTGCCAGCAGCCCAGACAGCGGAGAGACCCAGTACTTC. Using reference TRBV7-9 and TRBJ2-5 for the parts outside the CDR3, the full variable domain is DTGVSQNPRHKITKRGQNVTFRCDPISEHNRLYWYRQTLGQGPEFLTYFQNEAQLEKSRLLSDRFSAERPKGSFSTLEIQRTEQGDSAMYLCASSPDSGETQYFGPGTRLLVL.

In its sample, this clonotype was seen many times. The chain carries TRBV6-6 and TRBJ2-7; TRBD2 might be the D (6 bases). CDR3 size: 16 residues. V was shortened by 2 bases and J by 5 bases, with 19 bases between the two germline ends. Germline V gene sequence: CDR1 MNHNY, CDR2 SVGAGI (reference sequence). The DNA of the CDR3 is TGTGCCAGCAGTTACGACCGGTTCGGGAGTCTCGACGAGCAGTACTTC. This encodes CASSYDRFGSLDEQYF.

The gene calls are TRBV29-1 and TRBJ2-3; unclear D gene. The germline gives CDR1 SQVTM, CDR2 ANQGSEA. There are 12 residues in the CDR3. Deletions cut 6 bases from V and 3 bases from J, with 10 bases between. The CDR3 is CSVETGTDTQYF. In nucleotides, the CDR3 is TGCAGCGTCGAGACTGGGACAGATACGCAGTATTTT.